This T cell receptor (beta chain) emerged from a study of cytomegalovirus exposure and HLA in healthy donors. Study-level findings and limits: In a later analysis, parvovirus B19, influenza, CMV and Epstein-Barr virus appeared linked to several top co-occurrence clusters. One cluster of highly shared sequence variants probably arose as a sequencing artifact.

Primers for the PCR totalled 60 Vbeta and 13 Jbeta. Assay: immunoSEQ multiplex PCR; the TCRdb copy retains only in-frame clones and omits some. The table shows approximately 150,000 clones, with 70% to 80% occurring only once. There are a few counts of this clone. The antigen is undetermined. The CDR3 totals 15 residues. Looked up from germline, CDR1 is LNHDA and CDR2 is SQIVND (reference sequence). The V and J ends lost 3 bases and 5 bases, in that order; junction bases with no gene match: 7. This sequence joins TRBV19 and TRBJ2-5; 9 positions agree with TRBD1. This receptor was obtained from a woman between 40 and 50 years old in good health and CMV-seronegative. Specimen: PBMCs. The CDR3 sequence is CASSITGGESETQYF. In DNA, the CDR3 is TGTGCCAGTAGTATTACAGGGGGCGAATCCGAGACCCAGTACTTC.